Listed below are T cell receptor beta chains from one sample, sequenced in a study of blood T cell repertoires in COVID-19. Assay used: immunoSEQ multiplex PCR; TCRdb lists only in-frame clones, some missing. The repertoire holds about 160,000 clones, with over 80% as singletons. Sequenced: peripheral blood. These TCRs come from a man between 65 and 85 years old who had recovered from COVID-19. The CDR3 runs from the conserved cysteine through the conserved F or W. A D gene is named only where the DNA matches it firmly. Some rows have no size entry. The others give once, few or many, or a class for an expanded clone.

cdr3_nt cdr3_aa clone_size j_call v_call d_call
TGCGCCAGCAGCCAAGATAGGCTCAGGGGCGGAAACACCATATATTTT CASSQDRLRGGNTIYF . TRBJ1-3 TRBV4-3 .
TGCGCCAGCAGGCCAGCGGGAAGTTCCTACAATGAGCAGTTCTTC CASRPAGSSYNEQFF once TRBJ2-1 TRBV5-1 TRBD2
TGTGCCAGCAGCTCGCGTGGGACTAGCGGGGAGCGCCTGGGTGAGACCCAGTACTTC CASSSRGTSGERLGETQYF . TRBJ2-5 TRBV7-9 TRBD2
TGTGCCAGCAGCCACGTTAGCAACACCGGGGAGCTGTTTTTT CASSHVSNTGELFF . TRBJ2-2 TRBV3-1/TRBV3-2 .
TGTGCCAGCTCAACAGGGGAAGTTCAGCCCCAGCATTTT CASSTGEVQPQHF . TRBJ1-5 TRBV18 TRBD1
TGTGCCAGCAGACTCGACAGCTCCTATGGCTACACCTTC CASRLDSSYGYTF once TRBJ1-2 TRBV6-5 .
TGTGCCAGCAGCCAAGAGGCTAGCGGTGGGTACAATGAGCAGTTCTTC CASSQEASGGYNEQFF once TRBJ2-1 TRBV3-1/TRBV3-2 TRBD2
TGTGCCAGCGCCTCAGGGAACGGCTACACCTTC CASASGNGYTF . TRBJ1-2 TRBV14 .
TGTGCCAGCAGTGATTTTAGACAGGGGCTCGACGAGCAGTACTTC CASSDFRQGLDEQYF . TRBJ2-7 TRBV6-1 TRBD1
TGCGCCAGCAGCTCGACCCCCGGGACAGGGTTTGGCACCGGGGAGCTGTTTTTT CASSSTPGTGFGTGELFF . TRBJ2-2 TRBV5-1 TRBD1
TGCGCCAGCAGTGAGTCTAGGGGAGAGCAGTTCTTC CASSESRGEQFF . TRBJ2-1 TRBV10-2 .
TGTGCCAGCAGCGATGTTTCTGGGAGCGAGCAGTACTTC CASSDVSGSEQYF . TRBJ2-7 TRBV3-1/TRBV3-2 .
TGTGCCAGCAGTTCCCCCAGGGTTCCTGGGGCCAACGTCCTGACTTTC CASSSPRVPGANVLTF . TRBJ2-6 TRBV28 .
TGTGCCATCAGTGAAGACAGGGGTGTGAACACTGAAGCTTTCTTT CAISEDRGVNTEAFF . TRBJ1-1 TRBV10-3 TRBD1
TGTGCCAGCAGTCCCCGGACTAGCGGGACCTACGAGCAGTACTTC CASSPRTSGTYEQYF . TRBJ2-7 TRBV6-5 TRBD2
TGTGCCAGCAGTGAACGGGTCGGTGTTCTAGCCAAAAACATTCAGTACTTC CASSERVGVLAKNIQYF . TRBJ2-4 TRBV6-1 .
TGTGCCAGCAGCGCTTCAGGGGTGGGCAATCAGCCCCAGCATTTT CASSASGVGNQPQHF . TRBJ1-5 TRBV9 .
TGTGCCAGTAGTATAGATATGGACACTGCCTACGAGCAGTACTTC CASSIDMDTAYEQYF . TRBJ2-7 TRBV19 .
TGTGCCAGCAGCCAAACGCAGGGGGCTGGGATTCAGCCCCAGCATTTT CASSQTQGAGIQPQHF . TRBJ1-5 TRBV3-1/TRBV3-2 TRBD1
TGTGCCAGCAGCGTAGGGGTTAGCGGGAGCTCCTATGAGCAGTTCTTC CASSVGVSGSSYEQFF . TRBJ2-1 TRBV9 TRBD2
TGTGCCAGCAGTGGGGACAGCTATAATTCACCCCTCCACTTT CASSGDSYNSPLHF . TRBJ1-6 TRBV6-6 TRBD1
TGCGCCAGCAGTAAGTTAGCGGGAGATGAGCAGTTCTTC CASSKLAGDEQFF . TRBJ2-1 TRBV5-1 TRBD2